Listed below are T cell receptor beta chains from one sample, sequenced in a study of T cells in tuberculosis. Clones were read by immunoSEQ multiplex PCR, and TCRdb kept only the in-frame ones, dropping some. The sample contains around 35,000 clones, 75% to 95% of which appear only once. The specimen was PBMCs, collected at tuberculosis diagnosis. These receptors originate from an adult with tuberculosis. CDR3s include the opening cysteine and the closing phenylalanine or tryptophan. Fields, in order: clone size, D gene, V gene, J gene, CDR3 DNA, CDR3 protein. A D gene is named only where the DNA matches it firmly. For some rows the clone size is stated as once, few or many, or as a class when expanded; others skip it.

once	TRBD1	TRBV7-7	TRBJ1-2	TGTGCCAGCAGCTTTCCGGGACAGGGGAACTATGGCTACACCTTC	CASSFPGQGNYGYTF
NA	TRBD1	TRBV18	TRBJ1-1	TGTGCCAGCTCACTAATCGGACAGGGCACGCTGAACACTGAAGCTTTCTTT	CASSLIGQGTLNTEAFF
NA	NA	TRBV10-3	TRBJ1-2	TGTGCCATCCTGGACCCGGGGTCTAACTATGGCTACACCTTC	CAILDPGSNYGYTF
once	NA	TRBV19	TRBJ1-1	TGTGCCAGTAAGGAGGGGAGTTACACTGAAGCTTTCTTT	CASKEGSYTEAFF
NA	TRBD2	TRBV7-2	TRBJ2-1	TGTGCCAGCAGCTTCCCGGGGGGACCAACCTACAATGAGCAGTTCTTC	CASSFPGGPTYNEQFF
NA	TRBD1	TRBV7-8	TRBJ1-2	TGTGCCAGCAGCCCGTTGGACAGGAATGACTATGGCTACACCTTC	CASSPLDRNDYGYTF
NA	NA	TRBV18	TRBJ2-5	TGTGCCAGCTCACCGGCGGGGGAGACCCAGTACTTC	CASSPAGETQYF
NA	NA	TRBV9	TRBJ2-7	TGTGCCAGCAGCGTTGGAGGGGCTGACGAGCAGTACTTC	CASSVGGADEQYF
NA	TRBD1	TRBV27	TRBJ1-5	TGTGCCAGCAGTTTATCGGTAGGGGGCAGGCAGCCCCAGCATTTT	CASSLSVGGRQPQHF
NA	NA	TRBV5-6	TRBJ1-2	TGTGCCAGCTTCGTGGGAGGGGGGAACTATGGCTACACCTTC	CASFVGGGNYGYTF
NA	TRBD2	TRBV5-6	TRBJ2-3	TGTGCCAGCGCTGCTCAACGTGGGGTTAGCGGGACCTCCCAGGATACGCAGTATTTT	CASAAQRGVSGTSQDTQYF
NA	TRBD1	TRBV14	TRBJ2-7	TGTGCCAGCAGCCAGAGAAGACAGGGCAGCTCCTACGAGCAGTACTTC	CASSQRRQGSSYEQYF
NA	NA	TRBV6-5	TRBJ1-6	TGTGCCAGCAGTTCCCTGCCCAGGGGCGGGTCACCCCTCCACTTT	CASSSLPRGGSPLHF
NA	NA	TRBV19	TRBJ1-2	TGTGCCAGTAGCCAAACAGGGACCGGCTACACCTTC	CASSQTGTGYTF
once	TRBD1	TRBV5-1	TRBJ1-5	TGCGCCAGCAGCATCACAGGGGGAGAGCAGCCCCAGCATTTT	CASSITGGEQPQHF
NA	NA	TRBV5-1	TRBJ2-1	TGCGCCAGCAGCTTGTCTAGCGTTTACAATGAGCAGTTCTTC	CASSLSSVYNEQFF
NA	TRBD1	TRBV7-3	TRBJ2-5	TGTGCCAGCAGCTCTGGGACAGGGGTGGGAGAGACCCAGTACTTC	CASSSGTGVGETQYF
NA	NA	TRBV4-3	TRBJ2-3	TGCGCCAGCAGCCAAGACCCACGACAGACAGATACGCAGTATTTT	CASSQDPRQTDTQYF
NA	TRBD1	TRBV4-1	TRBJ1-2	TGCGCCAGCAGCCCCGGACAGGGGTATTACTATGGCTACACCTTC	CASSPGQGYYYGYTF
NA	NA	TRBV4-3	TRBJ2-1	TGCGCCAGCAGCCAGACCCGGGTCGCTTACAATGAGCAGTTCTTC	CASSQTRVAYNEQFF
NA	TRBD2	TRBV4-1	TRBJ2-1	TGCGCCAGCAGCCCACTAGCGGTAGAGTTCTTC	CASSPLAVEFF
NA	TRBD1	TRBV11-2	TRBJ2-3	TGTGCCAGCAGCGATAAGGGCGGGAGACAGGGGGACACAGATACGCAGTATTTT	CASSDKGGRQGDTDTQYF
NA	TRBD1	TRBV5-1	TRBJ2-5	TGCGCCAGCAGCTTGGCTGGGACAGGGGTCCAAGAGACCCAGTACTTC	CASSLAGTGVQETQYF
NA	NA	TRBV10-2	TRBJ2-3	TGCGCCAGCAGTGAGCTGGGAGGAAGCACAGATACGCAGTATTTT	CASSELGGSTDTQYF
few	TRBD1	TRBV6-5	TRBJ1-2	TGTGCCAGCAGTTACTCCCGGACAGGGGGAGGCTATGGCTACACCTTC	CASSYSRTGGGYGYTF
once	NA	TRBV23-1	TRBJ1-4	TGCGCCAGCAGTCATCCACAGAGTCCTAATGAAAAACTGTTTTTT	CASSHPQSPNEKLFF
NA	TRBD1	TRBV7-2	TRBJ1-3	TGTGCCAGCAGCTCCCGTACCCCGGGGACAGGGAGTAGAAACACCATATATTTT	CASSSRTPGTGSRNTIYF
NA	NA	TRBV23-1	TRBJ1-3	TGCGCCAGCAGTCGATACAGGGACTCTGGAAACACCATATATTTT	CASSRYRDSGNTIYF
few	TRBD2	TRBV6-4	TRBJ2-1	TGTGCCAGCAGTGACGGCGGGGGGGCGAATGAGCAGTTCTTC	CASSDGGGANEQFF
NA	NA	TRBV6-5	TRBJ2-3	TGTGCCAGCAGTTACCGGTTGACAGGTTTCACAGATACGCAGTATTTT	CASSYRLTGFTDTQYF
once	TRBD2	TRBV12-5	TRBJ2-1	TGTGCTAGTGGTTTGGTAGTATCCCGGACTAGCGGGGGGTCGATCTACAATGAGCAGTTCTTC	CASGLVVSRTSGGSIYNEQFF
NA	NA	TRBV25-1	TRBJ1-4	TGTGCCAGCAGAGGAGGCGCGTCTGAAAAACTGTTTTTT	CASRGGASEKLFF
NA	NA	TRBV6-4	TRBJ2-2	TGTGCCAGCAGTGCGGGGGACACCGGGGAGCTGTTTTTT	CASSAGDTGELFF
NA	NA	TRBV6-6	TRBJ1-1	TGTGCCAGCAGTTACTCGGACAGCATGAACACTGAAGCTTTCTTT	CASSYSDSMNTEAFF
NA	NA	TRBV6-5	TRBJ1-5	TGTGCCAGCAGCCTGACAGGCGCTAGCAATCAGCCCCAGCATTTT	CASSLTGASNQPQHF
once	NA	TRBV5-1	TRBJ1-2	TGCGCCAGCAGCTTAGATCGACAGAGAGGCTACACCTTC	CASSLDRQRGYTF
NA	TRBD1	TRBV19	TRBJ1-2	TGTGCCAGTAGGCTGGACAGGAACTATGGCTACACCTTC	CASRLDRNYGYTF